What follows are 25 T cell receptor beta chains derived from one specimen sequenced in a study of blood T cell repertoires in COVID-19. The protocol was immunoSEQ multiplex PCR, while the TCRdb copy is restricted to in-frame clones and leaves out a portion. The data hold 170,000 or so clones, with approximately 79% observed a single time. The sequenced sample was peripheral blood. These receptors were collected from an older woman with acute or convalescent COVID-19.

This sequence joins TRBV4-1 and TRBJ1-2; D is unclear. CDR3 length equals 16 residues. Germline V CDR1 and CDR2: MGHRA, YSYEKL. V shed 0 bases and J shed 2 bases, with 13 bases lying between them. CDR3 coding DNA: TGCGCCAGCAGCCAAGAACCCCGGGATCCCAACTATGGCTACACCTTC. It is translated as CASSQEPRDPNYGYTF.

Here the CDR3 reads CASSFGGFTGELFF. CDR3 DNA: TGTGCCAGCAGTTTCGGAGGATTCACCGGGGAGCTGTTTTTT. The rearrangement uses TRBV27 and TRBJ2-2; maybe TRBD2 (5 bases). This CDR3 region has 14 residues. Trimming took off 3 bases at V and 4 bases at J, with 9 bases between the two ends. In germline, CDR1 is MNHEY, CDR2 SMNVEV (reference sequence).

The rearrangement links TRBV2 to TRBJ2-7, with a weak D call TRBD2 (6 bases). V was cut by 7 bases and J by 7 bases, with 17 bases left in between. The V gene's germline CDR1 is SNHLY and CDR2 FYNNEI. The CDR3 totals 13 residues. CDR3: CASNFGGFVEQYF. CDR3 in DNA: TGTGCCAGCAACTTCGGGGGTTTTGTAGAGCAGTACTTC.

The chain couples TRBV3-1 (or the pseudogene TRBV3-2) to TRBJ1-2; D perhaps matches TRBD1 (6 bases). The ends were cut back, 1 base at V and 4 bases at J, with 10 bases in the middle. CDR3 length equals 14 residues. Germline CDR1 and CDR2: LGHDT and YNNKEL (reference sequence). The CDR3 bases are TGTGCCAGCAGCCAAGGGACAGTAAGCTATGGCTACACCTTC. Its protein product is CASSQGTVSYGYTF.

J is TRBJ2-3 and V is TRBV19; D is unresolved. V was pared by 3 bases and J by 0 bases, with 10 bases between. CDR3 size: 15 residues. Germline CDR1 reads LNHDA; CDR2 reads SQIVND (reference sequence). CDR3 in amino acids: CASSIGEESTDTQYF. In DNA, the CDR3 is TGTGCCAGTAGTATTGGTGAGGAGAGCACAGATACGCAGTATTTT.

The J gene is TRBJ1-2, the V gene TRBV5-1; TRBD1 might be the D (6 bases). V was shortened by 3 bases and J by 0 bases, with 15 bases between the two germline ends. Germline V lookup: CDR1 SGHRS, CDR2 YFSETQ. The CDR3 extends over 16 amino acids. The CDR3 region is CASSSWDIQANYGYTF. In nucleotides, the CDR3 is TGCGCCAGCAGCTCCTGGGACATACAAGCTAACTATGGCTACACCTTC.

This clone was observed a single time. The V and J genes are TRBV28 and TRBJ2-5; D is possibly TRBD2 (6 bases). The CDR3 has 15 residues. CDR1 and CDR2 from the germline V gene are MDHEN and SYDVKM. Between the trimmed V and J ends, which lost 8 bases and 5 bases, there was a span of 21 bases. The CDR3: CASGAPRGLSETQYF. The CDR3 region has the DNA TGTGCCAGCGGAGCCCCCCGGGGGTTGAGTGAGACCCAGTACTTC.

This clone was recorded once. V is TRBV6-5 and J is TRBJ2-2; 7 bases are a match to TRBD2. The CDR3 is 15 residues long. The germline V gene has CDR1 MNHEY and CDR2 SVGAGI. V was clipped by 7 bases and J by 6 bases; unmatched bases: 11. CDR3 sequence: CASTRGLVTAGELFF. The DNA of the CDR3 is TGTGCCAGCACTCGAGGACTAGTTACCGCCGGGGAGCTGTTTTTT.

This clone came up a few times. This rearrangement joins TRBV6-1 to TRBJ1-4, with TRBD1 as a possible D gene (5 bases). Between the trimmed V and J ends, which lost 2 bases and 7 bases, there was a span of 14 bases. CDR1 is MNHNS, CDR2 SASEGT, per germline. This CDR3 is 15 amino acids long. In DNA, the CDR3 is TGTGCCAGCAGTGAATTGGGGCAGGGATTTGAAAAACTGTTTTTT. Its protein is CASSELGQGFEKLFF.

This clone came up once. J is TRBJ1-2 and V is TRBV9; possible D gene TRBD1, 5 bases. V dropped 4 bases and J dropped 0 bases, with 16 bases sitting between them. The CDR3 consists of 16 residues. Germline CDR1 reads SGDLS; CDR2 reads YYNGEE. CDR3 loop: CASSPGWIGANYGYTF. In nucleotides, the CDR3 is TGTGCCAGCAGCCCAGGGTGGATTGGAGCTAACTATGGCTACACCTTC.

V gene TRBV7-3 combines with J gene TRBJ2-1, with 9 bases fitting TRBD1. There are 20 residues in the CDR3. The V and J ends lost 1 base and 3 bases, in that order; junction bases with no gene match: 16. CDR1 is SGHTA and CDR2 is FQGTGA in the germline V gene. CDR3: CASSLKVPGQGAGVYNEQFF. The CDR3 nucleotides read TGTGCCAGCAGCTTAAAGGTCCCGGGACAGGGTGCGGGGGTCTACAATGAGCAGTTCTTC.

V gene TRBV19 combines with J gene TRBJ1-1; no clear D gene. The CDR3 is 11 amino acids. The ends were cut back, 5 bases at V and 3 bases at J, with 4 bases in the middle. The germline V gene has CDR1 LNHDA and CDR2 SQIVND (reference sequence). The CDR3 DNA is TGTGCCAGTAGTTTATACACTGAAGCTTTCTTT. Amino acids: CASSLYTEAFF.

V usage is TRBV6-5 and J usage is TRBJ1-1; D uncertain. The CDR3 has 12 residues. V was trimmed by 8 bases and J by 1 base, leaving 8 bases between them. Germline loops: CDR1 MNHEY, CDR2 SVGAGI. CDR3 protein: CASSRWNTEAFF. DNA for the CDR3: TGTGCCAGCTCGAGATGGAACACTGAAGCTTTCTTT.

This chain uses TRBV7-2 with TRBJ1-2, with TRBD1 matching over 11 bases. This CDR3 has 15 amino acids. Germline CDR1 SGHTA, CDR2 FQGNSA. V gave up 1 base and J gave up 7 bases; unmatched junction bases: 5. The CDR3 DNA reads as TGTGCCAGCAGCTTAGATGGGACAGGGGGTAGTGGCTACACCTTC. Translation: CASSLDGTGGSGYTF.

The CDR3 protein is CASSGSGRVVTDTQYF. The DNA for the CDR3 is TGTGCCAGCAGCGGAAGCGGGAGGGTTGTCACAGATACGCAGTATTTT. The chain has TRBV9 and TRBJ2-3; 10 positions agree with TRBD2. Germline CDR1 SGDLS, CDR2 YYNGEE. Trimming took 3 bases from V and 2 from J; bases not matched to a gene: 6. The CDR3 length is 16 residues.

This clone has only a few counts. This chain links TRBV5-5 with TRBJ2-1; 8 nucleotides agree with TRBD2. V lost 0 bases to trimming and J lost 8 bases; unmatched junction nucleotides: 10. The CDR3 consists of 16 residues. CDR1 SGHKS and CDR2 YYEKEE come from the germline V gene (reference sequence). DNA of the CDR3: TGTGCCAGCAGCTTGGTCACAGCGGGAGTAACGGATGAGCAGTTCTTC. Translated: CASSLVTAGVTDEQFF.

In this sample, this clone turned up once. The genes are TRBV19 and TRBJ1-3, with unresolved D. The CDR3 runs to 15 residues. Germline V gene sequence: CDR1 LNHDA, CDR2 SQIVND (reference sequence). The V and J ends lost 5 bases and 4 bases respectively, with 15 bases between them. The CDR3 nucleotides are TGTGCCAGTAGTGCCGGGCTCGCGGGAGGAAACACCATATATTTT. It codes for CASSAGLAGGNTIYF.

The chain combines TRBV6-2 or TRBV6-3 with TRBJ2-3; TRBD2 is a possible D gene (5 bases). CDR3 size: 12 residues. V shed 2 bases and J shed 5 bases, with 5 bases lying between them. Per the germline V gene, CDR1 is MNHEY and CDR2 is SVGEGT. The DNA of the CDR3 is TGTGCCAGCAGTTACAGCGGAGATACGCAGTATTTT. It specifies CASSYSGDTQYF.

V gene TRBV9 combines with J gene TRBJ2-1; D is perhaps TRBD2 (6 bases). The CDR3 consists of 15 residues. From germline, CDR1 is SGDLS and CDR2 YYNGEE. V was shortened by 0 bases and J by 8 bases, with 15 bases between the two germline ends. The CDR3 nucleotides read TGTGCCAGCAGCGTAGGAGACGGGAGTATAGATGAGCAGTTCTTC. Its protein is CASSVGDGSIDEQFF.

CDR3 bases: TGTGCCAGCAGTTTACGTCGAGGGATGACTGAAGCTTTCTTT. Protein: CASSLRRGMTEAFF. This chain connects TRBV27 to TRBJ1-1; D remains ambiguous. The CDR3 is made up of 14 amino acids. Trimming left V 2 bases short and J 5 bases short, with 12 bases between. The germline V gene has CDR1 MNHEY and CDR2 SMNVEV (reference sequence).

The rearrangement joins TRBV2 to TRBJ2-3; 7 bases align to TRBD2. This CDR3 has 15 amino acids. Trimming took 6 bases from V and 4 from J; bases not matched to a gene: 10. Per the germline V gene, CDR1 is SNHLY and CDR2 is FYNNEI. In DNA, the CDR3 is TGTGCCAGCAGGGCCTTTGGGCTAGCGGCAGATACGCAGTATTTT. Translation: CASRAFGLAADTQYF.

This chain links TRBV4-1 with TRBJ1-5; perhaps TRBD1 as D (6 bases). Germline assignment: CDR1 MGHRA and CDR2 YSYEKL. The CDR3 is made up of 14 amino acids. Between the trimmed V and J ends, which lost 10 bases and 6 bases, there was a span of 19 bases. CDR3 sequence reads: CANQGLGGGQPQHF. CDR3 nucleotides: TGCGCCAACCAAGGATTAGGGGGGGGTCAGCCCCAGCATTTT.

This sequence joins TRBV7-2 and TRBJ2-7; 8 nucleotides agree with TRBD2. Germline trimming cut 5 bases from V and 1 base from J; bases unmatched to any gene: 7. The CDR3 contains 15 residues. Germline V lookup: CDR1 SGHTA, CDR2 FQGNSA. The CDR3 is CASSGESGSSYEQYF. The CDR3 DNA reads TGTGCCAGCAGCGGCGAGAGCGGGAGTTCCTACGAGCAGTACTTC.

This chain connects TRBV14 to TRBJ1-6; 10 bases align to TRBD1. The ends lost 5 bases at V and 7 bases at J; junction bases unmatched: 2. Germline CDR1 and CDR2: SGHDN and FVKESK. This CDR3 contains 14 residues. The CDR3 spells CASSWDRGNSPLHF. The CDR3 DNA reads TGTGCCAGCAGCTGGGACAGGGGAAATTCACCCCTCCACTTT. Looking up the rest from reference TRBV14 and TRBJ1-6 gives the full variable domain: EAGVTQFPSHSVIEKGQTVTLRCDPISGHDNLYWYRRVMGKEIKFLLHFVKESKQDESGMPNNRFLAERTGGTYSTLKVQPAELEDSGVYFCASSWDRGNSPLHFGNGTRLTVT.

The CDR3: CASSLKVETGSNQPQHF. In nucleotides, the CDR3 is TGTGCCAGCAGTTTAAAGGTTGAGACAGGGAGCAATCAGCCCCAGCATTTT. This chain uses TRBV27 with TRBJ1-5; TRBD1 aligns across 7 bases. Trimming removed 2 bases from V and 1 base from J; junction bases left unmatched: 8. Germline-derived CDR1 and CDR2 are MNHEY and SMNVEV (reference sequence). The CDR3 runs 17 residues.